This record covers a single TCR beta chain. No antigen is known for it. At one boundary the junction diverges from the germline segment, which might be a read error. The CDR3 extends over 9 amino acids. Germline V lookup: CDR1 SGHTA, CDR2 FQGNSA. This entry is derived from a study of beta chain features in type 1 diabetes. Expressed TCRB transcripts were sequenced, since all the RNA that had been isolated was reverse transcribed. Only in-frame clones appear in the TCRdb table, and some are missing; sequencing was by immunoSEQ multiplex PCR. This sample has 330,000 or so clones; roughly 12% occur once, and the top ten carry around 0.0099%. Study-wide points: The study found that naive, central memory and Treg TCRB repertoires appeared more similar in patients than in healthy donors. In every one of the four CD4+ subsets, TCRB CDR3s were moderately but significantly shorter in Type 1 diabetes patients.

The chain combines TRBV7-2 with TRBJ2-7; D ambiguous. The receptor's source is a woman aged 18-30 years with type 1 diabetes. Sequenced sample: naive CD4+ T cells from blood. CDR3 sequence (DNA): TGTGCCAGCAGCTTTAGCCTACCATTC. Translating it yields CASSFSLPF.